Each of the 5 T cell receptor beta chains below was sequenced from the same sample in a study of technical replicates of blood from several donors. The assay was immunoSEQ multiplex PCR, and TCRdb's table has in-frame clones only and misses some. Among about 68,000 clones listed, roughly 97% were seen once. Specimen: T cells isolated from PBMCs. These receptors originate from a human donor in good health.

The V gene is TRBV5-1, the J gene TRBJ2-5, with D maybe TRBD2 (6 bases). Germline CDR1 is SGHRS and CDR2 is YFSETQ. The CDR3 has 13 residues. V dropped 4 bases and J dropped 4 bases, with 11 bases sitting between them. Here the CDR3 reads CASSRGGRETQYF. The CDR3 bases are TGCGCCAGCAGCCGGGGAGGTCGAGAGACCCAGTACTTC.

The chain links TRBV28 to TRBJ2-3; 11 nucleotides match TRBD2. In germline, CDR1 is MDHEN, CDR2 SYDVKM. The CDR3 runs 17 residues. After removal of 2 bases from V and 5 bases from J, the junction contained 9 bases not matched to a gene. CDR3 residues: CASSLRTSGLIEDTQYF. The DNA for the CDR3 is TGTGCCAGCAGTTTACGGACTAGCGGGCTTATCGAAGATACGCAGTATTTT.

The chain has TRBV7-2 and TRBJ2-5; TRBD1 matches 9 bases. CDR3 size: 13 residues. The junction had 2 bases not matched to a gene; V was cut back by 1 base and J by 8 bases. In germline, CDR1 is SGHTA, CDR2 FQGNSA. This CDR3 is CASSLGTGDTQYF. The CDR3 DNA is TGTGCCAGCAGCTTAGGGACAGGGGACACCCAGTACTTC.

V usage is TRBV2 and J usage is TRBJ2-7, with 8 bases matching TRBD1. Looked up from germline, CDR1 is SNHLY and CDR2 is FYNNEI. The CDR3 has 15 residues. J was trimmed by 2 bases and V by 1 base; bases with no gene match: 4. CDR3 bases: TGTGCCAGCAGTGAAGTTGGACAGGGACCCTACGAGCAGTACTTC. It specifies CASSEVGQGPYEQYF. Full variable domain (outside the CDR3, taken from reference TRBV2 and TRBJ2-7): EPEVTQTPSHQVTQMGQEVILRCVPISNHLYFYWYRQILGQKVEFLVSFYNNEISEKSEIFDDQFSVERPDGSNFTLKIRSTKLEDSAMYFCASSEVGQGPYEQYFGPGTRLTVT.

The CDR3 protein is CASKPGQGFSYEQYF. In nucleotides, the CDR3 is TGTGCCTCAAAACCGGGACAGGGCTTCTCCTACGAGCAGTACTTC. The chain uses TRBV27 and TRBJ2-7, with TRBD1 matching over 9 bases. The V and J ends lost 11 bases and 0 bases, in that order; junction bases with no gene match: 11. The CDR3 sequence is 15 residues long. Germline CDR1 MNHEY, CDR2 SMNVEV (reference sequence).